The present TCR beta chain was sequenced within a study of T cells in Graves' hyperthyroidism and ophthalmopathy. Trimming pared 8 bases from V and 7 bases from J, leaving 16 bases between. The CDR3 has 13 amino acids. Germline CDR1 and CDR2: KGHDR and SFDVKD. TCR beta CDR3 regions were amplified from RNA transcripts. When the TCR CDR3 underwent first-round RT-PCR, the HTBI primer set was used. MiXCR was run by TCRdb on the multiplex PCR reads, yielding one entry per CDR3 protein. The profile covers hundreds of thousands of distinct CDR3 sequences, with 35% to 45% appearing a single time and more than 7% taken by the ten largest.

This chain links TRBV24-1 with TRBJ2-5; no clear D. The source material was blood. The receptor was isolated from a young man with Graves' hyperthyroidism. CDR3 DNA sequence: TGTGCCACCATGGGTCAAGAACCAGGGACCCAGTACTTC. Translating gives CATMGQEPGTQYF.